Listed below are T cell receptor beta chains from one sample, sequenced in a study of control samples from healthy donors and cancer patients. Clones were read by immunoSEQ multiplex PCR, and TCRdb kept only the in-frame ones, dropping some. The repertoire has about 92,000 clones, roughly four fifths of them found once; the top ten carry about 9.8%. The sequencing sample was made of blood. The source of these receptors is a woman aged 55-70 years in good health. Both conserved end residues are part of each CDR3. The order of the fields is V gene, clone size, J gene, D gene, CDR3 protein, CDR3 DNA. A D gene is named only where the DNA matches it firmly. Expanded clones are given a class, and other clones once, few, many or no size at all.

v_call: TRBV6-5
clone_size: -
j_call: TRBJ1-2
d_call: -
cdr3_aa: CASRMSGDYGYTF
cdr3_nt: TGTGCCAGCAGGATGTCCGGGGACTATGGCTACACCTTC

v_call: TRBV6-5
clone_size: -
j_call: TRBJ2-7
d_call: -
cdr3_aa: CASRGRTQSLEQYF
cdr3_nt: TGTGCCAGCAGGGGAAGGACACAAAGCCTGGAGCAGTACTTC

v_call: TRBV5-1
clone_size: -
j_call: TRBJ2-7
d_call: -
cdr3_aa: CASSLADSNRVRGYEQYF
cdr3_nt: TGCGCCAGCAGCCTGGCTGACTCTAACAGGGTAAGAGGGTACGAGCAGTACTTC

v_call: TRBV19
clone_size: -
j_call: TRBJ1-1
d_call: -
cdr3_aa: CASSIGWGTEAFF
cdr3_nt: TGTGCCAGTAGTATAGGTTGGGGCACTGAAGCTTTCTTT

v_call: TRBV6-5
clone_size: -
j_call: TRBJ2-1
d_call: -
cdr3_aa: CASSYGLSYNEQFF
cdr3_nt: TGTGCCAGCAGTTACGGGCTATCCTACAATGAGCAGTTCTTC

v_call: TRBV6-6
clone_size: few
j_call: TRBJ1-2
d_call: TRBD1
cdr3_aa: CASSYGDSRNYGYTF
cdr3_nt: TGTGCCAGCAGTTACGGGGACAGTCGTAACTATGGCTACACCTTC

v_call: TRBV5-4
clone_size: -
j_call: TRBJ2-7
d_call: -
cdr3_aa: CASSLVGTPNEQYF
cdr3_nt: TGTGCCAGCAGCTTGGTTGGGACCCCCAACGAGCAGTACTTC

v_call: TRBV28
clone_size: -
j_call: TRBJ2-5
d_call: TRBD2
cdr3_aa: CASERGETQYF
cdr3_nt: TGTGCATCCGAGCGGGGGGAGACCCAGTACTTC

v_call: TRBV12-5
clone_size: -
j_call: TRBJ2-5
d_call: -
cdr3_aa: CASGPGSGGQETQYF
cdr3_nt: TGTGCTAGTGGCCCCGGATCGGGCGGCCAAGAGACCCAGTACTTC

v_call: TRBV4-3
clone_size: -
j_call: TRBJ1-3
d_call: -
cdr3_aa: CASSQELGNTIYF
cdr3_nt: TGCGCCAGCAGCCAAGAGTTGGGAAACACCATATATTTT

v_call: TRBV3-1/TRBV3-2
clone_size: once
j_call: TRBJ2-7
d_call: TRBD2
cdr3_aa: CASSQVATSGTYEQYF
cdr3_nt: TGTGCCAGCAGCCAAGTGGCAACTAGCGGAACCTACGAGCAGTACTTC

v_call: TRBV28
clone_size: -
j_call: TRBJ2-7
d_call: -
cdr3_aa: CASSPYEAWIQYF
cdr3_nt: TGTGCCAGCAGTCCCTATGAAGCGTGGATACAGTACTTC

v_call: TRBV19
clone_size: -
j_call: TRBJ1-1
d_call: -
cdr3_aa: CASSIGGSPTEAFF
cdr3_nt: TGTGCCAGTAGTATTGGAGGGTCCCCAACTGAAGCTTTCTTT

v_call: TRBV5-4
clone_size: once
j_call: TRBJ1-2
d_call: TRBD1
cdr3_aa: CASSLGGTENYGYTF
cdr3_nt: TGTGCCAGCAGCTTGGGCGGGACAGAGAACTATGGCTACACCTTC

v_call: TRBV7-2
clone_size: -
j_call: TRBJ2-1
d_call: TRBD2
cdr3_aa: CASSLLAGGINEQFF
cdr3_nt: TGTGCCAGCAGCCTACTAGCGGGTGGGATCAATGAGCAGTTCTTC

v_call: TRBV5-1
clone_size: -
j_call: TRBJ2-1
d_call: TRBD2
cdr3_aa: CASSRASRGAYNEQFF
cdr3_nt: TGCGCCAGCAGTCGAGCGTCCCGGGGGGCCTACAATGAGCAGTTCTTC

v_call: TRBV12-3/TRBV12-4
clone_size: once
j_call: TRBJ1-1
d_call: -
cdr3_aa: CASSIQGEAFF
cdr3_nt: TGTGCCAGCAGTATCCAGGGTGAAGCTTTCTTT

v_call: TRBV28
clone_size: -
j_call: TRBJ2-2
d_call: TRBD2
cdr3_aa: CGSAGVNTGELFF
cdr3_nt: TGTGGATCAGCGGGGGTGAACACCGGGGAGCTGTTTTTT

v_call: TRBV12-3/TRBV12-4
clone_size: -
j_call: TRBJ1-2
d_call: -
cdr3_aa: CASSRAGDYGYTF
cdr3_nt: TGTGCCAGCAGTCGGGCAGGGGACTATGGCTACACCTTC

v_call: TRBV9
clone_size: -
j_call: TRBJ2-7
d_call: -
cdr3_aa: CASSEGPLGYEQYF
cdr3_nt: TGTGCCAGCAGCGAGGGCCCTCTGGGGTACGAGCAGTACTTC

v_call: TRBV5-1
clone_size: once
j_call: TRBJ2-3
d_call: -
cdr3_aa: CASRGAGAGKASTDTQYF
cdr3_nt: TGCGCCAGCAGGGGAGCAGGGGCAGGGAAGGCTAGCACAGATACGCAGTATTTT

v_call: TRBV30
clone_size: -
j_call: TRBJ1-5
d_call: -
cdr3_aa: CAWSVPCWIFYSNQPQHF
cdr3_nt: TGTGCCTGGAGTGTACCTTGCTGGATTTTTTATAGCAATCAGCCCCAGCATTTT

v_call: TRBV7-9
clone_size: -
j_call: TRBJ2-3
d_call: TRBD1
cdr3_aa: CASSLLIRSGTGGGDTQYF
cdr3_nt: TGTGCCAGCAGCTTACTAATCCGTTCCGGGACAGGGGGTGGGGATACGCAGTATTTT

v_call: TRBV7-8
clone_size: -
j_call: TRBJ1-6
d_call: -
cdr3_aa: CASSLAGDDSPLHF
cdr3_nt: TGTGCCAGCAGCTTAGCAGGGGACGATTCACCCCTCCACTTT

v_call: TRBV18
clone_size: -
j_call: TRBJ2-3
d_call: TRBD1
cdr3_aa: CASSPDRVTDTQYF
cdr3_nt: TGTGCCAGCTCACCCGACAGGGTCACAGATACGCAGTATTTT

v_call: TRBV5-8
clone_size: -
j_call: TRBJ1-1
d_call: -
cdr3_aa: CASSSDRHTALEAFF
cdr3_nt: TGTGCCAGCAGCTCAGACCGACATACAGCACTTGAAGCTTTCTTT

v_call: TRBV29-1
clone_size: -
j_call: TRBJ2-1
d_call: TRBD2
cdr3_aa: CSVPRTSGLSYNEQFF
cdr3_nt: TGCAGCGTACCTAGGACTAGCGGATTGTCCTACAATGAGCAGTTCTTC

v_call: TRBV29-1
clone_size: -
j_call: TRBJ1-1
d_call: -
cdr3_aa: CSAERYTEAFF
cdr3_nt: TGCAGCGCTGAGAGGTACACTGAAGCTTTCTTT

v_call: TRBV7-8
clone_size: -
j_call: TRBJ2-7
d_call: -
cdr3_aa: CASSLVGVKTYEQYF
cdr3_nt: TGTGCCAGCAGCTTAGTGGGGGTTAAAACCTACGAGCAGTACTTC

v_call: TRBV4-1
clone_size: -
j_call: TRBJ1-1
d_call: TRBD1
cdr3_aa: CASSQEGQGLANTEAFF
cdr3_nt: TGCGCCAGCAGCCAAGAAGGACAGGGTTTAGCGAACACTGAAGCTTTCTTT

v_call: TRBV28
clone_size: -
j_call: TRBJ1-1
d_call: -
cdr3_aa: CASRTSGNTEAFF
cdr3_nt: TGTGCCAGCAGGACTTCAGGGAACACTGAAGCTTTCTTT

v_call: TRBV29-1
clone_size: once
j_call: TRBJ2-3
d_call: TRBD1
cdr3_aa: CSVSQGSDTQYF
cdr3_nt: TGCAGCGTCTCACAGGGGTCAGATACGCAGTATTTT

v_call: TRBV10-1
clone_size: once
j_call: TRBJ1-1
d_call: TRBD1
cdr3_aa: CASSEGQGPGGTEAFF
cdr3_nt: TGCGCCAGCAGTGAGGGACAGGGCCCCGGTGGGACTGAAGCTTTCTTT

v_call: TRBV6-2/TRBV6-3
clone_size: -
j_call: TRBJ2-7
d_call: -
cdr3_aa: CASSSRGAYEQYF
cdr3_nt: TGTGCCAGCAGTTCGAGGGGAGCCTACGAGCAGTACTTC

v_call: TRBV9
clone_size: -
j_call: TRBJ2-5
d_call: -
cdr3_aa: CASSALGGGGGAETQYF
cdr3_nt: TGTGCCAGCAGCGCCCTGGGGGGCGGGGGAGGAGCGGAGACCCAGTACTTC

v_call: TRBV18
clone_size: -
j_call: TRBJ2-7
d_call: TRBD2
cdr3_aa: CASSGLAGDQGLTYEQYF
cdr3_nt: TGTGCCAGCTCGGGACTAGCGGGAGACCAGGGATTAACCTACGAGCAGTACTTC

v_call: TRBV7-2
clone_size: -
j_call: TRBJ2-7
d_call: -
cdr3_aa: CASSGRGPYEQYF
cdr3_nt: TGTGCCAGCAGCGGAAGGGGACCCTACGAGCAGTACTTC

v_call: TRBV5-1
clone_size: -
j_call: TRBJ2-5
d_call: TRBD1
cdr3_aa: CASSDTGGIEETQYF
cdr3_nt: TGCGCCAGCAGCGATACAGGGGGGATCGAAGAGACCCAGTACTTC

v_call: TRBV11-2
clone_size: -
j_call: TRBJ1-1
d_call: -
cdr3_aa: CASSHKNTEAFF
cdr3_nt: TGTGCCAGCAGCCACAAGAACACTGAAGCTTTCTTT

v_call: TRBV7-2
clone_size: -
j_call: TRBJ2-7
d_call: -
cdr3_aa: CASSLQTGSHEQYF
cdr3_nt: TGTGCCAGCAGCTTGCAGACAGGAAGCCACGAGCAGTACTTC

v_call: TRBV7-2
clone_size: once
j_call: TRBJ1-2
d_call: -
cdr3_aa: CASSLSTGPQGGYTF
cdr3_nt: TGTGCCAGCAGCTTGTCGACCGGGCCTCAGGGTGGCTACACCTTC

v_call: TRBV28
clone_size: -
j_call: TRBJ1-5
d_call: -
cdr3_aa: CASTTGRYQPQHF
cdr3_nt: TGTGCCAGCACCACGGGACGGTATCAGCCCCAGCATTTT

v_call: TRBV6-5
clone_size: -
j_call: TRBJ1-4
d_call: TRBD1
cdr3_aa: CASSSDRGRARKLFF
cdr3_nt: TGTGCCAGCAGTAGCGACAGGGGGCGCGCCCGAAAACTGTTTTTT

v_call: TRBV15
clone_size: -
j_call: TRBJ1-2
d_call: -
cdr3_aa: CATSRAGKDRGYTF
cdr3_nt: TGTGCCACCAGCAGAGCGGGGAAAGATCGTGGCTACACCTTC

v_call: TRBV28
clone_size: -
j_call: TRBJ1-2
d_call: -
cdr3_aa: CASRPALSYGYTF
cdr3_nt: TGTGCCAGTCGGCCGGCACTTAGCTATGGCTACACCTTC

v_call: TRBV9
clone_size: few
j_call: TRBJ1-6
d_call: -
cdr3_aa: CASSEGPESPLHF
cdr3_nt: TGTGCCAGCAGCGAGGGCCCGGAATCACCCCTCCACTTT